This is a list of T cell receptor beta chains from one sample in a study of shared clonotypes between healthy human individuals. Produced via immunoSEQ multiplex PCR; TCRdb's table is partial and in-frame only. The repertoire includes 150,000 to 200,000 clones, approximately 61% of them detected once, and roughly a tenth sits in the top ten. Sequenced: memory CD4+ T cells sorted from blood. These receptors were collected from a man aged 25-45 years in good health. CDR3s include the opening cysteine and the closing phenylalanine or tryptophan. A D gene is named only where the DNA matches it firmly. The size field is filled for only some rows; it gives once, few, many or a size class.

j_call,v_call,cdr3_length,clone_size,d_call,cdr3_nt,cdr3_aa
TRBJ2-2,TRBV30,14,few,-,TGTGCCTGGAGCTCACTAGGTATTACCGGGGAGCTGTTTTTT,CAWSSLGITGELFF
TRBJ2-6,TRBV28,16,-,-,TGTGCCAGCAGTTCCCACGTCATATCTGGGGCCAACGTCCTGACTTTC,CASSSHVISGANVLTF
TRBJ2-5,TRBV5-1,13,-,-,TGCGCCAGCAGCTTTCTGAGCGGCGAGACCCAGTACTTC,CASSFLSGETQYF
TRBJ2-7,TRBV5-1,15,-,TRBD2,TGCGCCAGCACCATATCAGCGGGAGCTGTTTACGAGCAGTACTTC,CASTISAGAVYEQYF
TRBJ2-7,TRBV18,15,few,-,TGTGCCAGCTCACCGACGATTGGACAGCACTACGAGCAGTACTTC,CASSPTIGQHYEQYF
TRBJ2-5,TRBV2,15,once,-,TGTGCCAGCAGTGTGAGGCAGGGGCCGTCGGGGACCCAGTACTTC,CASSVRQGPSGTQYF
TRBJ2-7,TRBV5-1,18,-,-,TGCGCCAGCAGCTTGCGGGGGGACACGATATACCGAACCTACGAGCAGTACTTC,CASSLRGDTIYRTYEQYF
TRBJ2-1,TRBV5-1,16,-,TRBD2,TGCGCCAGCAGCGTGGGGACAGTAGCGGGAGGCAATGAGCAGTTCTTC,CASSVGTVAGGNEQFF
TRBJ2-1,TRBV15,13,-,-,TGTGCCACCAGCAGAGGTAGTACCAATGAGCAGTTCTTC,CATSRGSTNEQFF
TRBJ2-6,TRBV18,16,-,TRBD1,TGTGCCAGCTCACCAGGGACAGGGGCCGGGGCCAACGTCCTGACTTTC,CASSPGTGAGANVLTF
TRBJ1-1,TRBV7-6,13,-,-,TGTGCCAGCAGCTCACTACAGGGAACTGAAGCTTTCTTT,CASSSLQGTEAFF
TRBJ2-7,TRBV27,13,-,-,TGTGCCAGCAGTTTATGGGGTAAAGGCGAGCAGTACTTC,CASSLWGKGEQYF
TRBJ2-1,TRBV2,13,many,-,TGTGCCAGGGGACGGATCTCCTACAATGAGCAGTTCTTC,CARGRISYNEQFF
TRBJ2-5,TRBV14,14,once,-,TGTGCCAGCAGCCTCCTTTCAGGGTTGGAGACCCAGTACTTC,CASSLLSGLETQYF
TRBJ2-1,TRBV28,12,-,-,TGTGCCAGCAGTCAAGTGCTAAATGAGCAGTTCTTC,CASSQVLNEQFF
TRBJ1-2,TRBV9,14,-,TRBD1,TGTGCCAGCAGCGTAGGGACAGGGGGTCGGGGCTACACCTTC,CASSVGTGGRGYTF
TRBJ1-3,TRBV29-1,12,once,-,TGCAGCGGCCGGGACCCCGGAAACACCATATATTTT,CSGRDPGNTIYF
TRBJ2-1,TRBV11-3,16,once,-,TGTGCCAGCAGCTACTCAGTCGGGCTAGGGTACAATGAGCAGTTCTTC,CASSYSVGLGYNEQFF
TRBJ2-1,TRBV27,14,few,-,TGTGCCAGCAGTCCACAGTTGCCCCCCTACGAGCAGTTCTTC,CASSPQLPPYEQFF
TRBJ2-2,TRBV30,11,-,-,TGTGCCTGGAGTGCCACCGGGGAGCTGTTTTTT,CAWSATGELFF
TRBJ1-5,TRBV11-3,14,-,-,TGTGCCAGCAGCGTCAGGGAGGAAGGAGGGCCCCAGCATTTT,CASSVREEGGPQHF
TRBJ2-7,TRBV6-1,12,-,-,TGTGCCAGCAACCACCCCGCAAACGAGCAGTACTTC,CASNHPANEQYF
TRBJ2-1,TRBV5-6,12,-,-,TGTGCCAGCAGCTTGGCCGGAAATGAGCAGTTCTTC,CASSLAGNEQFF
TRBJ2-7,TRBV6-6,15,few,-,TGTGCCAGCAGTGACCGCCTCGGGCCGACCTACGAGCAGTACTTC,CASSDRLGPTYEQYF
TRBJ2-7,TRBV5-1,15,few,TRBD1,TGCGCCAGCAGCTTAATGAGGGGGCGAGAATACGAGCAGTACTTC,CASSLMRGREYEQYF
TRBJ2-7,TRBV11-2,14,-,TRBD2,TGTGCCAGCAGCTTAGACCCGACTAGCTGGGAGCAGTACTTC,CASSLDPTSWEQYF
TRBJ2-3,TRBV5-1,14,-,-,TGCGCCAGCAGCTTTACGGGGGGCACAGATACGCAGTATTTT,CASSFTGGTDTQYF
TRBJ2-7,TRBV7-9,15,many,-,TGTGCCAGCAGCTTATTGGGGCAGGGCGGCCACGAGCAGTACTTC,CASSLLGQGGHEQYF
TRBJ1-2,TRBV7-8,11,-,-,TGTGCCAGCAGCTCCCTCTATGGCTACACCTTC,CASSSLYGYTF
TRBJ2-3,TRBV28,15,-,-,TGTGCCAGCAGCCCGGAGGCAGGGCACACAGATACGCAGTATTTT,CASSPEAGHTDTQYF
TRBJ2-2,TRBV18,16,once,-,TGTGCCAGCTCACTCAGCGGTACAGGGTCGAACGGGGAGCTGTTTTTT,CASSLSGTGSNGELFF
TRBJ2-6,TRBV7-6,13,-,-,TGTGCCAGCAGCTTACCGGCGGCCAACGTCCTGACTTTC,CASSLPAANVLTF
TRBJ2-6,TRBV7-2,12,-,-,TGTGCCTTCTCCCGGGGGGCCAACGTCCTGACTTTC,CAFSRGANVLTF
TRBJ2-7,TRBV5-4,16,-,TRBD1,TGTGCCAGCAGCCTGGGACAGCCCCAACTAACCTACGAGCAGTACTTC,CASSLGQPQLTYEQYF
TRBJ2-3,TRBV28,17,-,-,TGTGCCAGCAGCCGGACGAGCAGGGCTTTCATTGGGGATACGCAGTATTTT,CASSRTSRAFIGDTQYF
TRBJ2-4,TRBV2,13,-,-,TGTGCCAGCAGCCCTTGGGCTGAAAACATTCAGTACTTC,CASSPWAENIQYF
TRBJ2-5,TRBV2,14,few,TRBD1,TGTGCCAGCAGTAATATACAGGGGGCCAAGACCCAGTACTTC,CASSNIQGAKTQYF
TRBJ2-1,TRBV6-1,17,-,-,TGTGCCAGCAGTGAATTTGGGGGGAGTGCCTCCTACAATGAGCAGTTCTTC,CASSEFGGSASYNEQFF
TRBJ1-2,TRBV11-2,16,-,-,TGTGCCAGCAGCCCCAATCGGGGGCTGGGAGGCTATGGCTACACCTTC,CASSPNRGLGGYGYTF
TRBJ2-5,TRBV9,16,few,TRBD2,TGTGCCAGCAGCCCCTTGGGGGGGAGAGTAGGAGAGACCCAGTACTTC,CASSPLGGRVGETQYF
TRBJ2-1,TRBV6-1,15,-,TRBD1,TGTGCCAGCACGCCGACAGGGCTCTCCTACAATGAGCAGTTCTTC,CASTPTGLSYNEQFF
TRBJ1-3,TRBV6-5,14,few,-,TGTGCCAGCAGTTACGCCAGCTCTGGAAACACCATATATTTT,CASSYASSGNTIYF
TRBJ1-5,TRBV6-5,12,-,-,TGTGCCAGCAGTCACGCGGGACAGCCCCAGCATTTT,CASSHAGQPQHF
TRBJ1-5,TRBV11-2,12,-,-,TGTGCCAGCAGCTTAAAAAATCAGCCCCAGCATTTT,CASSLKNQPQHF
TRBJ2-7,TRBV28,14,-,-,TGTGCCAGCAGTTGGGGGTGGAGGGCCTACGAGCAGTACTTC,CASSWGWRAYEQYF
TRBJ2-7,TRBV6-1,13,-,-,TGTGCCAGCAGTGAATCCTTGTCTCAAGGCTGGCACTTC,CASSESLSQGWHF
TRBJ2-3,TRBV28,15,-,TRBD2,TGTGCCAGCAGCAAGCGGGGTCCTAGCACAGATACGCAGTATTTT,CASSKRGPSTDTQYF
TRBJ2-5,TRBV27,16,-,TRBD2,TGTGCCAGCAGCAGACTAGCGGGAGGGCTGAAGGAGACCCAGTACTTC,CASSRLAGGLKETQYF